This T cell receptor beta chain emerged from a study of graft-versus-host responses after intestinal transplantation. Trimming shortened V by 2 bases and J by 2 bases, and 11 bases separated the two germline ends. Germline loops: CDR1 SGHTS, CDR2 YDEGEE. This CDR3 contains 15 residues. Sequencing was performed with immunoSEQ multiplex PCR; in TCRdb, only in-frame clones are kept and a portion is missing. The sample holds roughly 60,000 clones, roughly 89% seen once. The chain recombines TRBV5-8 with TRBJ2-1; possible D gene TRBD1, 6 bases. The sequence was collected from a human patient who received an intestinal transplant, so some T cells may come from the graft donor. This sample comprised PBMCs, obtained roughly 120 days after intestinal transplantation. The DNA for the CDR3 is TGTGCCAGCAGCTTCAGGGGATCTACCTACAATGAGCAGTTCTTC. It specifies CASSFRGSTYNEQFF. The full variable domain, in which reference TRBV5-8 and TRBJ2-1 provide the parts outside the CDR3, is EAGVTQSPTHLIKTRGQQATLRCSPISGHTSVYWYQQALGLGLQFLLWYDEGEERNRGNFPPRFSGRQFPNYSSELNVNALELEDSALYLCASSFRGSTYNEQFFGPGTRLTVL.